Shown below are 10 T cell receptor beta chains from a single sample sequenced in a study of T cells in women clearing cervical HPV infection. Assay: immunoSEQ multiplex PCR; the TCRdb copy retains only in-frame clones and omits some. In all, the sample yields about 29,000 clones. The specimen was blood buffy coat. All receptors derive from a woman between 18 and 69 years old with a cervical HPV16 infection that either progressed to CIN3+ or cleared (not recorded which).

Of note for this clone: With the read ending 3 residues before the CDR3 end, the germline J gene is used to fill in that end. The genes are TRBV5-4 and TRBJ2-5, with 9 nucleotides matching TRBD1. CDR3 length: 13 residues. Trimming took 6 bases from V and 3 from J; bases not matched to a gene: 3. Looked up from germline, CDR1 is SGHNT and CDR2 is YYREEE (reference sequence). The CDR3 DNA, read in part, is TGTGCCAGCAAGACAGGGGGTAAAGAGACC. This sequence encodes CASKTGGKET. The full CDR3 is CASKTGGKETQYF.

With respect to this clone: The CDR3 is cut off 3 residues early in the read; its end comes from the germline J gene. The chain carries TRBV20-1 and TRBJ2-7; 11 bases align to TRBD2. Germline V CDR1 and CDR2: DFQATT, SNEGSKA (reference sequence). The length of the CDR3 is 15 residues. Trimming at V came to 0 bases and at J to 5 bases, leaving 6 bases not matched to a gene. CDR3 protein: CSARDASGGTNEQYF. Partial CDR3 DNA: TGCAGTGCTAGAGACGCTAGCGGGGGGACCAACGAG.

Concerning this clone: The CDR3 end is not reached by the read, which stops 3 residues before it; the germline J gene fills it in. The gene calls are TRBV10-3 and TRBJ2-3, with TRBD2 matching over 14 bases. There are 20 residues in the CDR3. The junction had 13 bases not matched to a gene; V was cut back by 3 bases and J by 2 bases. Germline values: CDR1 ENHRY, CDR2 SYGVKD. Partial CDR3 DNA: TGTGCCATCAGTGATGGGACTAGCGGGAGCGGGAGGGGAATCACAGATACG. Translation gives CAISDGTSGSGRGITDT. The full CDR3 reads CAISDGTSGSGRGITDTQYF.

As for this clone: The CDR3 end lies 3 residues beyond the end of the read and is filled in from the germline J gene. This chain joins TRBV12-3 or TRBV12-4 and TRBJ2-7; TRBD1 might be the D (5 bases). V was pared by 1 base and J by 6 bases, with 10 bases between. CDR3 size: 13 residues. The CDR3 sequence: CASSLGQFSEQYF. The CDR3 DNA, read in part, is TGTGCCAGCAGTTTAGGACAGTTTAGCGAG.

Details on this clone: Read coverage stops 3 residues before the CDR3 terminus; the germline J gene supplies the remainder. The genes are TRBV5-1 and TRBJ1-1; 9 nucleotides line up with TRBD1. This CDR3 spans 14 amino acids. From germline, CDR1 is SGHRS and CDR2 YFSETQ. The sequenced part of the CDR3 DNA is TGCGCCAGCAGCCGCGCAACAGGGGGCGCGGAC. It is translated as CASSRATGGAD. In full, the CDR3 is CASSRATGGADAFF.

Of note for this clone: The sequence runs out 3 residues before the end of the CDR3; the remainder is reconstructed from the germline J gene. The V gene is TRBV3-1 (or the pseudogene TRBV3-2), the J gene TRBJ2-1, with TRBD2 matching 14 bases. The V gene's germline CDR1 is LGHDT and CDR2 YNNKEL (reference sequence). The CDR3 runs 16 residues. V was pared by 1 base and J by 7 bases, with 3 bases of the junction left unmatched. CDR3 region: CASSQAGTSGRNEQFF. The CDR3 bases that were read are TGTGCCAGCAGCCAAGCCGGGACTAGCGGGAGAAATGAG.

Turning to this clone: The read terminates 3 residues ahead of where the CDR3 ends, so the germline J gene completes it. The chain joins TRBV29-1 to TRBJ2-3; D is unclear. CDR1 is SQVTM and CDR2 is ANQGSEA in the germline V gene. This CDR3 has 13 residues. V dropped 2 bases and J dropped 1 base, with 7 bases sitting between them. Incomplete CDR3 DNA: TGCAGCGTTGAACTTGTTGGCACAGATACG. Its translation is CSVELVGTDT. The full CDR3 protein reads CSVELVGTDTQYF.

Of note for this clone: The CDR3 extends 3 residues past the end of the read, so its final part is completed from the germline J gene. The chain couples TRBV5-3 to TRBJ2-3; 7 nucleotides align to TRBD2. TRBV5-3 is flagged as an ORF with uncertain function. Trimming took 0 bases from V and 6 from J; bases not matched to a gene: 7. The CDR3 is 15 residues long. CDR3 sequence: CARSLGLAEGDTQYF. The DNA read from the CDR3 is TGTGCCAGAAGCTTGGGACTAGCTGAGGGGGATACG.

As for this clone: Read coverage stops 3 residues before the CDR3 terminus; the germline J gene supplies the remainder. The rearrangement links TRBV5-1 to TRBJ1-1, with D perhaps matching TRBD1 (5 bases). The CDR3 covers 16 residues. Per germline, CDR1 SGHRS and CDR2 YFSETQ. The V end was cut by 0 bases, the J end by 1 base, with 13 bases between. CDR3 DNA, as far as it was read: TGCGCCAGCAGCTTGGGTAACAGGAGACAGAACACTGAA. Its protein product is CASSLGNRRQNTE. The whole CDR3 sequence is CASSLGNRRQNTEAFF.

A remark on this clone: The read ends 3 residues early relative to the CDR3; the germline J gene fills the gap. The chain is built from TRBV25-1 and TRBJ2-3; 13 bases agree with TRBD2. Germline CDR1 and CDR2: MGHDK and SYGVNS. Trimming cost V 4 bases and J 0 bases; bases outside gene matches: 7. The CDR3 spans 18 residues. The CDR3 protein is CASSATSGGKRSTDTQYF. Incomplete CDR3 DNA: TGTGCCAGCAGTGCGACTAGCGGGGGGAAGAGAAGCACAGATACG.